A selection of T cell receptor beta chains follows, all from one sample in a study of CD8+CD57+ T cells in acquired aplastic anemia. TCRdb independently ran MiXCR on the reads; one entry per CDR3 protein. The table lists roughly 160,000 distinct CDR3 sequences, 50% to 75% of them singletons. The sample comprised sorted CD4+, CD8+, or CD8+CD57+ T cells (not recorded which) from PBMCs. Receptors originate from a human donor in good health. CDR3s leave out the opening cysteine and the closing phenylalanine or tryptophan. The order of the fields is V gene, J gene, CDR3 protein.

>TRBV7-6|TRBJ2-5
ASIRARGETQY
>TRBV19|TRBJ2-6
ASNMWRSGANVLT
>TRBV9|TRBJ2-1
ASSPQMGGTEQF
>TRBV5-6|TRBJ2-1
ASSLWQGYTYYNEQF
>TRBV24-1|TRBJ2-5
ATSDLLDRGGETQY
>TRBV6-4|TRBJ2-7
ASSDSGYEQY
>TRBV15|TRBJ1-4
ATSRARATNDKLF
>TRBV20-1|TRBJ2-3
SASRGAGTDTQY
>TRBV7-9|TRBJ1-1
ASSLSSGQGFTEAF
>TRBV24-1|TRBJ2-5
ATSDPGLAGETQY
>TRBV5-1|TRBJ2-6
ASGGISGANVLT
>TRBV6-6|TRBJ1-1
ASRDGNTEAF
>TRBV5-4|TRBJ2-1
ASSLEAGGQF
>TRBV5-5|TRBJ2-7
ASSLVGLGGGNYEQY
>TRBV6-5|TRBJ1-2
ASSYDGWGEYGYT
>TRBV20-1|TRBJ1-4
SAREAGLEKLF
>TRBV15|TRBJ2-1
ATSRDGDLHGDEQF
>TRBV9|TRBJ2-3
ASSYRDSITDTQY
>TRBV4-1|TRBJ2-3
ASSQESGHITDTQY
>TRBV27|TRBJ2-7
ASSHLRSYEQY
>TRBV11-2|TRBJ2-5
ASSPPLQETQY
>TRBV7-9|TRBJ2-7
ASSSVAGVGYEQY
>TRBV7-3|TRBJ2-5
ASRRTLQLRAETQY
>TRBV24-1|TRBJ2-7
ASDGRLSIWQY
>TRBV24-1|TRBJ1-2
ATSDRDSKVGAYGYT
>TRBV7-2|TRBJ2-3
ASSLRGMGTDTQY
>TRBV11-2|TRBJ1-5
ASSSDNQPQH
>TRBV29-1|TRBJ1-2
SVDRSYYYGYT
>TRBV7-9|TRBJ1-4
ASSLVPPLTAVGEKLF
>TRBV20-1|TRBJ1-1
SASVSNTEAF
>TRBV2|TRBJ1-1
ASSEYGYLVAF
>TRBV20-1|TRBJ1-2
SAPTGGGGYT
>TRBV5-6|TRBJ1-2
ASSYFGTEGGYT
>TRBV7-9|TRBJ2-5
ASSKYPQETQY
>TRBV7-3|TRBJ2-3
ASRDLQPTDTQY
>TRBV9|TRBJ2-7
ASSVGSDPSLYEQY
>TRBV20-1|TRBJ1-5
SARASNQPQH
>TRBV30|TRBJ2-5
AWSEGIPGSQGETQY